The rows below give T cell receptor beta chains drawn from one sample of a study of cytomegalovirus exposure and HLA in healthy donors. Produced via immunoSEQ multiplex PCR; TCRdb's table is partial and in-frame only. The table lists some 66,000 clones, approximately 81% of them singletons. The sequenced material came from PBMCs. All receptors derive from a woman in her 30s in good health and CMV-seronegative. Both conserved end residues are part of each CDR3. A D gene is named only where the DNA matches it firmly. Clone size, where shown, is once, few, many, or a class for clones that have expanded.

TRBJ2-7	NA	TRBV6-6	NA	CASTQGRSYSQYF	TGTGCCAGCACTCAGGGAAGATCCTACTCGCAGTACTTC
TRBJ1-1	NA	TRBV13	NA	CASLTSPRNRNTEAFF	TGTGCCAGCCTTACTAGCCCCAGGAACCGTAACACTGAAGCTTTCTTT
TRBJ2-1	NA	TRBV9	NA	CASSVVAGAREQFF	TGTGCCAGCAGCGTAGTCGCGGGGGCAAGAGAGCAGTTCTTC
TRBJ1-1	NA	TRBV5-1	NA	CASSLAPGAGTEAFF	TGCGCCAGCAGCTTGGCCCCAGGGGCGGGCACTGAAGCTTTCTTT
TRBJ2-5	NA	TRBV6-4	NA	CASSEGRGSQETQYF	TGTGCCAGCAGTGAGGGACGGGGGTCCCAAGAGACCCAGTACTTC
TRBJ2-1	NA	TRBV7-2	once	CASSLPSVSNNEQFF	TGTGCCAGCAGCTTACCATCGGTTTCCAACAATGAGCAGTTCTTC
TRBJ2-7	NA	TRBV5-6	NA	CASSLVLAYEQYF	TGTGCCAGCAGCTTGGTCCTAGCCTACGAGCAGTACTTC
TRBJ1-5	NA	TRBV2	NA	CASNGVIQGLNQPQHF	TGTGCCAGCAACGGGGTAATACAGGGCCTCAATCAGCCCCAGCATTTT
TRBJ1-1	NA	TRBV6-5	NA	CASSYHHRGETEAFF	TGTGCCAGCAGTTACCACCATCGGGGGGAAACTGAAGCTTTCTTT
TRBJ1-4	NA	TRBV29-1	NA	CSVLTGEKLFF	TGCAGCGTTCTCACGGGGGAAAAACTGTTTTTT
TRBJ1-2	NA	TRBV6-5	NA	CASSYSGPNYGYTF	TGTGCCAGCAGTTACTCGGGCCCAAACTATGGCTACACCTTC
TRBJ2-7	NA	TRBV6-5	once	CASTDSGSYEQYF	TGTGCCAGCACCGACTCTGGGAGCTACGAGCAGTACTTC
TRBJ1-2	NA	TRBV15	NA	CATSDEEAYYGYTF	TGTGCCACCAGCGACGAGGAGGCATACTATGGCTACACCTTC
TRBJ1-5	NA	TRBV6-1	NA	CASRAPGGGNQPQHF	TGTGCCAGCAGGGCACCGGGAGGGGGAAATCAGCCCCAGCATTTT
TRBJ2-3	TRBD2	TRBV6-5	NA	CASSVSGGVADTQYF	TGTGCCAGCAGTGTTAGCGGGGGGGTGGCAGATACGCAGTATTTT
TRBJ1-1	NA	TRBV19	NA	CASTEQVFTEAFF	TGTGCCAGTACCGAGCAGGTGTTCACTGAAGCTTTCTTT
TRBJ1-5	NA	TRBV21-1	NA	CASSKVRTGDQPQHF	TGTGCCAGCAGCAAAGTGCGAACAGGGGATCAGCCCCAGCATTTT
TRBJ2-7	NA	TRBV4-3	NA	CASSQDRVSLTYEQYF	TGCGCCAGCAGCCAAGACCGGGTTTCCCTAACCTACGAGCAGTACTTC
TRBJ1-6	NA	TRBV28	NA	CASSSSGTLNSPLHF	TGTGCCAGCAGTTCCTCCGGGACACTAAATTCACCCCTCCACTTT
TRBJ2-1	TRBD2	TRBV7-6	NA	CASSLGTSPHNEQFF	TGTGCCAGCAGCTTAGGGACTAGCCCGCATAATGAGCAGTTCTTC
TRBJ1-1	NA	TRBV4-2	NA	CASSQETGHPTEAFF	TGTGCCAGCAGCCAAGAAACGGGACACCCCACTGAAGCTTTCTTT
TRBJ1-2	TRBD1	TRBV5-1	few	CASRLRDSKNYGYTF	TGCGCCAGCAGGTTACGGGACAGCAAGAACTATGGCTACACCTTC
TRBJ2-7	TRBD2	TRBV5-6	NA	CASSSRLAGVFYEQYF	TGTGCCAGCAGTTCCCGACTAGCGGGGGTCTTCTACGAGCAGTACTTC
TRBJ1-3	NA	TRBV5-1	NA	CASSSWGGSNTIYF	TGCGCCAGCAGCTCCTGGGGGGGGTCAAACACCATATATTTT
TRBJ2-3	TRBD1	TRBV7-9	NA	CASTLRQGHTDTQYF	TGTGCCAGCACCTTACGACAGGGACACACAGATACGCAGTATTTT
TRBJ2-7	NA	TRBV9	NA	CASSADTPVTEQYF	TGTGCCAGCAGCGCCGACACTCCGGTGACCGAGCAGTACTTC
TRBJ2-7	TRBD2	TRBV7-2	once	CASSFGLAAIYEQYF	TGTGCCAGCAGCTTTGGACTAGCGGCTATCTACGAGCAGTACTTC
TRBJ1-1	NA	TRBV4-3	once	CASSRASNSNTEAFF	TGCGCCAGCAGCCGGGCCTCAAATTCGAACACTGAAGCTTTCTTT
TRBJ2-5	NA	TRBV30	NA	CAWSVGETQYF	TGTGCCTGGAGTGTCGGTGAGACCCAGTACTTC
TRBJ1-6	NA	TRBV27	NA	CASRRESSYNSPLHF	TGTGCCAGCAGGCGGGAAAGCTCCTATAATTCACCCCTCCACTTT
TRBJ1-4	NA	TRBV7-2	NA	CASSLAPQGATNEKLFF	TGTGCCAGCAGCTTAGCCCCACAGGGAGCAACTAATGAAAAACTGTTTTTT
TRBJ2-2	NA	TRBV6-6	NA	CASSYSTDHTGELFF	TGTGCCAGCAGTTACTCCACAGACCACACCGGGGAGCTGTTTTTT
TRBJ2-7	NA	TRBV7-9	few	CASSLAGGHEQYF	TGTGCCAGCAGCTTAGCGGGGGGGCACGAGCAGTACTTC
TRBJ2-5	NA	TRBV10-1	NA	CASSESYGSGETQYF	TGCGCCAGCAGTGAGTCTTACGGGAGTGGAGAGACCCAGTACTTC
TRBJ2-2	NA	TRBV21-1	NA	CASHGQERTGELFF	TGTGCCAGCCATGGACAGGAACGAACCGGGGAGCTGTTTTTT
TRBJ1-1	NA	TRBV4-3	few	CASSQLTSVWVKAEAFF	TGCGCCAGCAGCCAACTTACGAGCGTTTGGGTGAAGGCTGAAGCTTTCTTT
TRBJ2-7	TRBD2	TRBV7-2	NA	CASSLALAGGAYEQYF	TGTGCCAGCAGCTTAGCCCTAGCGGGGGGCGCATACGAGCAGTACTTC
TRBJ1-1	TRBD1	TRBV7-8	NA	CASCQDRGEAFF	TGTGCCAGTTGTCAGGACAGGGGTGAAGCTTTCTTT
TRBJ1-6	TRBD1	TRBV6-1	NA	CASSDRGQGNSPLHF	TGTGCCAGCTCGGACAGGGGGCAGGGGAATTCACCCCTCCACTTT
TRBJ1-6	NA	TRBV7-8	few	CASSPDSVNSPLHF	TGTGCCAGCAGCCCGGACAGCGTGAATTCACCCCTCCACTTT
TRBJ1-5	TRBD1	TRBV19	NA	CASSPGTDSRNQPQHF	TGTGCCAGTAGTCCTGGGACAGACTCTCGCAATCAGCCCCAGCATTTT
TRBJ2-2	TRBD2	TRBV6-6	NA	CASSGRSGGAPGELFF	TGTGCCAGCAGTGGTAGAAGCGGGGGGGCCCCCGGGGAGCTGTTTTTT
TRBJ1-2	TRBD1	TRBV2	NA	CASSEAGQGLYGYTF	TGTGCCAGCAGTGAAGCGGGACAGGGCCTCTATGGCTACACCTTC
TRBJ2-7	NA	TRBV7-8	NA	CASSLIQVRPYEQYF	TGTGCCAGCAGCTTAATTCAGGTCAGACCCTACGAGCAGTACTTC
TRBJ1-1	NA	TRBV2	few	CASSPFRAEAFF	TGTGCCAGCAGTCCGTTCCGCGCTGAAGCTTTCTTT
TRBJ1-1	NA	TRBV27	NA	CASSYPGGTEAFF	TGTGCCAGCAGTTATCCGGGGGGCACTGAAGCTTTCTTT
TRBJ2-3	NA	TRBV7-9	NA	CASSGGYSTDTQYF	TGTGCCAGCAGCGGGGGGTATAGCACAGATACGCAGTATTTT
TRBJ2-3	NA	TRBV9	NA	CASSGGAGSSTDTQYF	TGTGCCAGCAGCGGAGGAGCGGGTTCGAGCACAGATACGCAGTATTTT
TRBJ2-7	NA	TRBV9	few	CASSVGASSYEQYF	TGTGCCAGCAGCGTAGGTGCCTCCTCCTACGAGCAGTACTTC
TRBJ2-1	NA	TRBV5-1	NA	CASSFTVSSYNEQFF	TGCGCCAGCAGCTTCACAGTCAGCTCCTACAATGAGCAGTTCTTC
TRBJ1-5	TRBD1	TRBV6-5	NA	CASREGAGSNQPQHF	TGTGCCAGCAGAGAGGGGGCGGGGAGCAATCAGCCCCAGCATTTT
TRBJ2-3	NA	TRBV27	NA	CASWEYSPSAVTQYF	TGTGCCAGCTGGGAGTACTCCCCCTCGGCGGTTACGCAGTATTTT
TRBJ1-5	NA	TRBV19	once	CASSPLSGWNSNQPQHF	TGTGCCAGTTCGCCGCTCTCAGGGTGGAATAGCAATCAGCCCCAGCATTTT
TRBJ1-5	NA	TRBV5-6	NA	CASSLEGAFDNQPQHF	TGTGCCAGCAGCTTGGAAGGGGCGTTCGACAATCAGCCCCAGCATTTT
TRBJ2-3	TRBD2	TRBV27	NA	CASSLELAGALDTQYF	TGTGCCAGCAGTTTAGAACTAGCGGGGGCCCTGGATACGCAGTATTTT
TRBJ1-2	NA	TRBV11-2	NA	CASSLGGGGWYGYTF	TGTGCCAGCAGCTTAGGGGGCGGGGGATGGTATGGCTACACCTTC
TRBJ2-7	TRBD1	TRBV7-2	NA	CASSLASGTVSYEQYF	TGTGCCAGCAGCTTAGCCTCCGGGACAGTCTCCTACGAGCAGTACTTC
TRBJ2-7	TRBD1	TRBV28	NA	CASSSTGGEESYEQYF	TGTGCCAGCAGTTCAACAGGGGGCGAGGAGTCCTACGAGCAGTACTTC
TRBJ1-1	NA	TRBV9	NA	CASSVALLGDEAFF	TGTGCCAGCAGCGTAGCTCTCTTAGGAGATGAAGCTTTCTTT